This entry lists 17 T cell receptor beta chains sequenced from one sample in a study of cytomegalovirus exposure and HLA in healthy donors. The assay was immunoSEQ multiplex PCR, and TCRdb's table has in-frame clones only and misses some. The data hold over 200,000 clones, with less than 85% observed a single time. Material for sequencing was PBMCs. The receptors here all came from a woman between 18 and 30 years old in good health and CMV-seronegative.

The CDR3 sequence is CSGVDRFYEQYF. In nucleotides, the CDR3 is TGCAGCGGGGTGGACAGGTTCTACGAGCAGTACTTC. The chain recombines TRBV29-1 with TRBJ2-7; 7 bases are a match to TRBD1. CDR1 SQVTM and CDR2 ANQGSEA come from the germline V gene. The ends lost 7 bases at V and 3 bases at J; junction bases unmatched: 6. This CDR3 has 12 amino acids.

CDR3 DNA sequence: TGTGCCAGCAGCTTGGAGTGGGGCCAAGATCAGCAGTACTTC. Amino acids: CASSLEWGQDQQYF. V gene TRBV5-4 combines with J gene TRBJ2-7; D may be TRBD1 (5 bases). Trimming shortened V by 0 bases and J by 8 bases, and 15 bases separated the two germline ends. Germline CDR1 and CDR2: SGHNT and YYREEE (reference sequence). The CDR3 sequence is 14 residues long.

The chain employs TRBV5-6 and TRBJ1-1; 7 bases line up with TRBD1. From germline, CDR1 is SGHDT and CDR2 YYEEEE. The CDR3 contains 12 residues. Losses at the gene ends were 4 bases for V and 4 bases for J; bases not matched to a gene: 1. CDR3: CASSPGGTEAFF. The CDR3 region has the DNA TGTGCCAGCAGCCCAGGGGGCACTGAAGCTTTCTTT.

This clone was picked up a small number of times. The chain has TRBV28 and TRBJ1-1; D call uncertain. V was cut by 2 bases and J by 10 bases, with 14 bases left in between. This CDR3 is built from 13 residues. From germline, CDR1 is MDHEN and CDR2 SYDVKM. Written as DNA, the CDR3 is TGTGCCAGCAGTTTACGCCCGCCCGACGGAGCTTTCTTT. It encodes CASSLRPPDGAFF. The whole variable domain, filled in from reference TRBV28 and TRBJ1-1, reads DVKVTQSSRYLVKRTGEKVFLECVQDMDHENMFWYRQDPGLGLRLIYFSYDVKMKEKGDIPEGYSVSREKKERFSLILESASTNQTSMYLCASSLRPPDGAFFGQGTRLTVV.

J is TRBJ2-6 and V is TRBV5-1; D is ambiguous. This CDR3 is built from 17 residues. The germline V gene encodes CDR1 SGHRS and CDR2 YFSETQ. With 7 bases removed from V and 0 bases from J, the gap between germline ends came to 17 bases. This chain's CDR3 is CASGHTPIVSGANVLTF. Here the CDR3 DNA reads TGCGCCAGCGGGCACACGCCGATAGTCTCTGGGGCCAACGTCCTGACTTTC.

This clone appeared a few times. This rearrangement joins TRBV10-2 to TRBJ1-1; D gene unclear. Trimming stripped 4 bases from V and 6 bases from J, with 9 bases between. The CDR3 totals 12 residues. Per germline, CDR1 WSHSY and CDR2 SAAADI. DNA for the CDR3: TGCGCCAGCAGTGCGGTTGGGCCTGAAGCTTTCTTT. Translation: CASSAVGPEAFF.

This clone was detected once. The chain's CDR3 is CASSLDQESGNEQFF. CDR3 in DNA: TGTGCCAGCAGTTTGGATCAGGAATCTGGCAATGAGCAGTTCTTC. The chain uses TRBV27 and TRBJ2-1; D not certain. The CDR3 spans 15 residues. Germline V gene data show CDR1 as MNHEY and CDR2 as SMNVEV (reference sequence). V was shortened by 3 bases and J by 6 bases, with 15 bases between the two germline ends.

V is TRBV10-3 and J is TRBJ1-1; TRBD1 is a possible D gene (5 bases). Between the trimmed V and J ends, which lost 7 bases and 0 bases, there was a span of 12 bases. The CDR3 runs to 14 residues. The germline CDR1 and CDR2 sequences are ENHRY and SYGVKD. CDR3 sequence (DNA): TGTGCCATCAATCACGGGACGGTGAACACTGAAGCTTTCTTT. Translated, it gives CAINHGTVNTEAFF.

This chain uses TRBV6-5 with TRBJ1-2; no reliable D call. The CDR3 runs to 14 residues. Trimming took 2 bases from V and 4 from J, leaving 11 bases between them. The germline V gene encodes CDR1 MNHEY and CDR2 SVGAGI. As DNA, the CDR3 is TGTGCCAGCAGTTACCAGTCTATCTCCTATGGCTACACCTTC. Protein sequence: CASSYQSISYGYTF.

The rearrangement links TRBV11-2 to TRBJ2-7, with TRBD2 matching 12 bases. This CDR3 region has 16 residues. Germline V gives CDR1 SGHAT, CDR2 FQNNGV. J was trimmed by 4 bases and V by 4 bases; bases with no gene match: 8. CDR3 bases: TGTGCCAGCAGCTCCGAGACTAGCGGGAGTGCGTACGAGCAGTACTTC. As protein: CASSSETSGSAYEQYF.

The chain couples TRBV5-6 to TRBJ2-1; D is ambiguous. In germline, CDR1 is SGHDT, CDR2 YYEEEE. There are 13 residues in the CDR3. Between the trimmed V and J ends, which lost 0 bases and 10 bases, there was a span of 11 bases. CDR3 DNA sequence: TGTGCCAGCAGCTTGGCCGAGTGGCAGGAGCAGTTCTTC. It translates to CASSLAEWQEQFF.

The rearrangement joins TRBV7-8 to TRBJ2-1; TRBD2 agrees at 11 bases. CDR3 length: 18 residues. The germline CDR1 and CDR2 sequences are SGHVS and FQNEAQ. The V segment lost 1 base and the J segment 3 bases; nucleotides outside the gene matches: 8. This CDR3 reads CASSLESGTSGFYNEQFF. The CDR3 bases are TGTGCCAGCAGCTTAGAGTCCGGGACTAGCGGATTCTACAATGAGCAGTTCTTC. Together with reference TRBV7-8 and TRBJ2-1, the CDR3 gives the full variable domain: GAGVSQSPRYKVAKRGQDVALRCDPISGHVSLFWYQQALGQGPEFLTYFQNEAQLDKSGLPSDRFFAERPEGSVSTLKIQRTQQEDSAVYLCASSLESGTSGFYNEQFFGPGTRLTVL.

This CDR3 is CASSPDIGNTIYF. As DNA, the CDR3 is TGTGCCAGCAGCCCCGACATAGGAAACACCATATATTTT. The chain combines TRBV7-8 with TRBJ1-3; D is unclear. Germline V CDR1 and CDR2: SGHVS, FQNEAQ. The V end lost 5 bases, the J end lost 4 bases, and 9 bases lay between the germline ends. The CDR3 consists of 13 residues.

As concerns this clone: This sample also contains other DNA sequences that code for the same CDR3. The chain joins TRBV9 to TRBJ2-1, with D perhaps TRBD2 (6 bases). This CDR3 spans 15 amino acids. Per the germline V gene, CDR1 is SGDLS and CDR2 is YYNGEE. The V gene lost 0 bases and the J gene lost 4 bases, with 11 bases spanning the gap. CDR3 nucleotide sequence: TGTGCCAGCAGCGTAGAAAGCGGAGGGTACAATGAGCAGTTCTTC. Its protein is CASSVESGGYNEQFF.

This clone was detected only once. The same CDR3 arises from other DNA sequences in this sample as well. V usage is TRBV6-5 and J usage is TRBJ1-1; D ambiguous. The CDR3 has 13 amino acids. Trimming took off 0 bases at V and 1 base at J, with 3 bases between the two ends. Germline-derived CDR1 and CDR2 are MNHEY and SVGAGI. CDR3 amino acids: CASSYSENTEAFF. CDR3 DNA: TGTGCCAGCAGTTACTCCGAGAACACTGAAGCTTTCTTT.

J is TRBJ1-4 and V is TRBV5-5, with 9 positions matching TRBD1. The CDR3 loop spans 13 amino acids. Germline values: CDR1 SGHKS, CDR2 YYEKEE (reference sequence). V shed 7 bases and J 8 bases; nucleotides not matched to a gene: 6. DNA for the CDR3: TGTGCCAGCTCCGGGACAGGGAAGGAAAAACTGTTTTTT. Translation gives CASSGTGKEKLFF.

The V gene is TRBV5-7, the J gene TRBJ1-4; 12 bases map to TRBD1. TRBV5-7 is designated an ORF whose function remains uncertain. The V gene end was trimmed by 1 base and the J gene end by 8 bases; junction bases not matched to a gene: 12. The length of the CDR3 is 18 residues. The chain's CDR3 is CASSLFGGTGGVQEKLFF. Here the CDR3 DNA reads TGTGCCAGCAGCTTGTTTGGCGGGACAGGGGGCGTCCAAGAAAAACTGTTTTTT.